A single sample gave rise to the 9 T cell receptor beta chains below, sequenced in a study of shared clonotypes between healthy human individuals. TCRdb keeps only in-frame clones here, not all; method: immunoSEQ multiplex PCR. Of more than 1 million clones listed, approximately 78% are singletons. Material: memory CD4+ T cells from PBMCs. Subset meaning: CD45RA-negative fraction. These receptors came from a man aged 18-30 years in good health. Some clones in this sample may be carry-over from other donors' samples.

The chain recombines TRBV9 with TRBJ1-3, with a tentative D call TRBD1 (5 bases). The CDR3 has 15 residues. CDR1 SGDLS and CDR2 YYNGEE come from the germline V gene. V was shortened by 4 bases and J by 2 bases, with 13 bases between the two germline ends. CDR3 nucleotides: TGTGCCAGCAGCCCCTCAGGCAGGGCTGGAAACACCATATATTTT. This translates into CASSPSGRAGNTIYF.

The CDR3 DNA sequence: TGCGCCAGCAGCTTGGAAAAGGGTGGCTACACCTTC. It encodes CASSLEKGGYTF. The chain couples TRBV5-1 to TRBJ1-2; D is unresolved. V was cut by 0 bases and J by 7 bases, with 7 bases left in between. This CDR3 is built from 12 residues. CDR1 and CDR2 from the germline V gene are SGHRS and YFSETQ.

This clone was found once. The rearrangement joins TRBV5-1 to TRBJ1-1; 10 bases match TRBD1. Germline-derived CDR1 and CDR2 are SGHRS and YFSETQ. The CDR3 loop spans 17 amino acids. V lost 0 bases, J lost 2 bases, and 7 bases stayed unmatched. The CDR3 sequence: CASSLGPRTGGNTEAFF. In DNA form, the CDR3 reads TGCGCCAGCAGCTTGGGACCCCGGACAGGGGGAAACACTGAAGCTTTCTTT.

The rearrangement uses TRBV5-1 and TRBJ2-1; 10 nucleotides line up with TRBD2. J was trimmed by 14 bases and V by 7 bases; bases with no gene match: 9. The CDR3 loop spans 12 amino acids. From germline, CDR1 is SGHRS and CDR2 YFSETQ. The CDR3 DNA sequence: TGCGCCAGCGCCGTCCTAGCGGGAGTTGAGTTCTTC. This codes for CASAVLAGVEFF.

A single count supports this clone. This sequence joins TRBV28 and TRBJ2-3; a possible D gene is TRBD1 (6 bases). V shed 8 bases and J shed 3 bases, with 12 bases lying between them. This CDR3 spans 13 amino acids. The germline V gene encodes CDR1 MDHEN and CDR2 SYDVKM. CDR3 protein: CASALGQTDTQYF. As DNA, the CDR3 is TGTGCCAGCGCCTTAGGACAGACAGATACGCAGTATTTT.

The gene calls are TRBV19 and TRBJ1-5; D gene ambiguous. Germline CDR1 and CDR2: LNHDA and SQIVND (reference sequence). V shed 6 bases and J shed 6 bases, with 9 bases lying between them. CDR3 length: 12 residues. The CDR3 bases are TGTGCCAGTAGCCGCCTCCCTCAGCCCCAGCATTTT. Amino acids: CASSRLPQPQHF.

The CDR3 spells CASSLGTVGNEKLFF. CDR3 DNA sequence: TGTGCCAGCAGCTTAGGGACTGTCGGTAATGAAAAACTGTTTTTT. The chain has TRBV7-9 and TRBJ1-4; no clear D. This CDR3 has 15 residues. V lost 1 base and J lost 4, with 10 bases in between. Germline values: CDR1 SEHNR, CDR2 FQNEAQ (reference sequence).

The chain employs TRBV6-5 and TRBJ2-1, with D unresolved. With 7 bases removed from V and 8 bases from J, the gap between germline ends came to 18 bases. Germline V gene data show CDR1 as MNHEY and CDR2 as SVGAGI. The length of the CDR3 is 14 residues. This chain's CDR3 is CASTRSLNYHEQFF. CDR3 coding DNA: TGTGCCAGCACTCGGTCCCTTAACTATCATGAGCAGTTCTTC.

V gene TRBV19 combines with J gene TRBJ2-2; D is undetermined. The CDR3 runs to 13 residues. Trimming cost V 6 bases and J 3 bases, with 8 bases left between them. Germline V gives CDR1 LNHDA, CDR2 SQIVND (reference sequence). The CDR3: CASSPMDTGELFF. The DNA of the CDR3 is TGTGCCAGTAGCCCCATGGACACCGGGGAGCTGTTTTTT.